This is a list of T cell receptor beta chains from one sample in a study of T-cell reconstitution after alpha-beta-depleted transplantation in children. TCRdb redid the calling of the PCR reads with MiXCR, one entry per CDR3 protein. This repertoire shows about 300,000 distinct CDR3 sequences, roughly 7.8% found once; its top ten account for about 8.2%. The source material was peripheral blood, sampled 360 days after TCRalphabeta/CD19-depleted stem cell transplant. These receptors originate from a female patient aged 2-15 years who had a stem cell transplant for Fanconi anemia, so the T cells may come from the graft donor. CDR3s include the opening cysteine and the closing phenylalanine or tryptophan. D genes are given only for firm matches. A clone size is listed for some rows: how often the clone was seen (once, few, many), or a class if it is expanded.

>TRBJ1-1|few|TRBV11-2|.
TGTGCCAGCACGTTCCAAGGGGGGAGGGAAACTGAAGCTTTCTTT
CASTFQGGRETEAFF
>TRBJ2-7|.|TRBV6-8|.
TGTGCCAGCAGGCGGACAACCTACGAGCAGTACTTC
CASRRTTYEQYF
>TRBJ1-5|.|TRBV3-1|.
TGTGCCAGCAGCCTCCATGGGGCAAATCAGCCCCAGCATTTT
CASSLHGANQPQHF
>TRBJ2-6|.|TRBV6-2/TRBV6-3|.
TGTGCCAGCAGTTACGCGGGTCCCTCTGGGGCCAACGTCCTGACTTTC
CASSYAGPSGANVLTF
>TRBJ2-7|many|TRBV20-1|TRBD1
TGCAGTGCCACCGGGACAGAGACTTACGAGCAGTACTTC
CSATGTETYEQYF
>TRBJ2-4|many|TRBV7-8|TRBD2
TGTGCCAGCAGCCGAAGAGGGACTAGCGGGGAGACAGGAGACATTCAGTACTTC
CASSRRGTSGETGDIQYF
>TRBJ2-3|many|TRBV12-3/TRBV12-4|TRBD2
TGTGCCAGCAGCCAACCTAGCGGGGGGGCAGATACGCAGTATTTT
CASSQPSGGADTQYF
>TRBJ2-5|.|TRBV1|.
TGCACCAGCAGCCAAGATTCTGGGCTAGCGGGAGGGCCGGGGGAAGAGACCCAGTACTTC
CTSSQDSGLAGGPGEETQYF
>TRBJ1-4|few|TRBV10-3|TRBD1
TGTGCCATCAGTGAGGCGACGACAGGGCCTAATGAAAAACTGTTTTTT
CAISEATTGPNEKLFF
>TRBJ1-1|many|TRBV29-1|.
TGCAGCGGAAACCGGTGGAACACTGAAGCTTTCTTT
CSGNRWNTEAFF
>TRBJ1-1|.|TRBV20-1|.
TGCAGTGCCTTAGGACCGTACACTGAAGCTTTCTTT
CSALGPYTEAFF
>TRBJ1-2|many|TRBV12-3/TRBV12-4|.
TGTGCCAGCAGGAAAAACTATGGCTACACCTTC
CASRKNYGYTF
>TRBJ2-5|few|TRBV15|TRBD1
TGTGCCACCAGCAGGGCTGGACAGGGAGAGACCCAGTACTTC
CATSRAGQGETQYF
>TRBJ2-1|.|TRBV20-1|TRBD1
TGCAGTCCGGGACAGGGGAGCAATGAGCAGTTCTTC
CSPGQGSNEQFF
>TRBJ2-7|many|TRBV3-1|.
TGTGCCAGCAGTAATCGAGGGGCGGTCTACGAGCAGTACTTC
CASSNRGAVYEQYF
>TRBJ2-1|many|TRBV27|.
TGTGCCAGCAGTCCCGAGTCGGTAGCGATATACAATGAGCAGTTCTTC
CASSPESVAIYNEQFF
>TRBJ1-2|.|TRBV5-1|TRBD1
TGCGCCAGCAGCTTGGCCCAGGACAGGTGGGAAATTGGCTACACCTTC
CASSLAQDRWEIGYTF
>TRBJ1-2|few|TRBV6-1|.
TGTGCCAGCACTCAAGGTGGACACCTTTCGGGCTATGGCTACACCTTC
CASTQGGHLSGYGYTF
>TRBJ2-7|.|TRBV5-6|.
TGTGCCAGCAGCTTGGGCAGGGTGGGGTACGAGCAGTACTTC
CASSLGRVGYEQYF
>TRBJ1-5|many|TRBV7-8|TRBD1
TGTGCCAGCGGACAGGGGGCGGATTATAGCAATCAGCCCCAGCATTTT
CASGQGADYSNQPQHF
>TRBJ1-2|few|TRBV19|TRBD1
TGTGCCAGTTCCGGGACAGGGGTTTATGGCTACACCTTC
CASSGTGVYGYTF
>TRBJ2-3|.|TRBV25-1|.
TGTGCCAGCAGTGAATACAGAGCGGCCACAGATACGCAGTATTTT
CASSEYRAATDTQYF
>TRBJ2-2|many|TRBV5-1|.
TGCGCCAGCAGCTTGGGTCCGCTAACGAACACCGGGGAGCTGTTTTTT
CASSLGPLTNTGELFF
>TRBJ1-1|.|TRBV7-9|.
TGTGCCAGCAGCCCCCCCCCGGCTAACACTGAAGCTTTCTTT
CASSPPPANTEAFF
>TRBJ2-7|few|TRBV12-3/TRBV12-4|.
TGTGCCAGCAGCTCTGAACTAGTCTACGAGCAGTACTTC
CASSSELVYEQYF
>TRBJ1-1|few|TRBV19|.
TGTGCCAGTAGCCTGGGGCCGACAGTTGAAGCTTTCTTT
CASSLGPTVEAFF
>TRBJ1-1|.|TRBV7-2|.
TGTGCCAGCAGCTTAGAAAGGGATGCTTTCTTT
CASSLERDAFF
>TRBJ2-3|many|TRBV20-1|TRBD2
TGCAGTGCAAAATTAGCGGGGGGGACAGATACGCAGTATTTT
CSAKLAGGTDTQYF
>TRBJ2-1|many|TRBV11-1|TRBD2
TGTGCCAGCAGCTTGTCCGCGGGAGGGTCTTACAATGAGCAGTTCTTC
CASSLSAGGSYNEQFF
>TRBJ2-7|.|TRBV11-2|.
TGTGCCAGCAGCTTAGGAGTTGGGGGGCCCTTCTCCTACGAGCAGTACTTC
CASSLGVGGPFSYEQYF
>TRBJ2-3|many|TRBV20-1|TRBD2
TGCAGTGCTAAGGCTAGCGGGGGGCGTGTGGCAGATACGCAGTATTTT
CSAKASGGRVADTQYF
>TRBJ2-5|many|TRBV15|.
TGTGCCACCAGCAGAGAACCATTGGGGGGCCAAAGGGAAGAGACCCAGTACTTC
CATSREPLGGQREETQYF
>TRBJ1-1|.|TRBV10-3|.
TGTGCCGGGCGACAGGCCCTGAACACTGAAGCTTTCTTT
CAGRQALNTEAFF
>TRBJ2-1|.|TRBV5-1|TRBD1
TGCGCCAGCAGCCTCGACAGGGCCGACAATGAGCAGTTCTTC
CASSLDRADNEQFF
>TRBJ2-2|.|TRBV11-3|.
TGTGCCAGCAGCCTCCAACCACAGCTGCAGGGAATCGGGGAGCTGTTTTTT
CASSLQPQLQGIGELFF
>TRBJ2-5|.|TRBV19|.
TGTGCCAGTAGTATAGTCTGGGACGGCCAAGAGACCCAGTACTTC
CASSIVWDGQETQYF
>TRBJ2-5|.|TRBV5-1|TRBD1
TGCGCCAGCAGCTCGACAGGGGACCCATTCCAAGAGACCCAGTACTTC
CASSSTGDPFQETQYF
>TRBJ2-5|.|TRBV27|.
TGTGCCAGCAGTTTGAAGAGAGGAGGGGGAGCGAGAGAGACCCAGTACTTC
CASSLKRGGGARETQYF
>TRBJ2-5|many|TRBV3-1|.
TGTGCCAGCAGCCAAGGACGGCGGGTGTACCAAGAGACCCAGTACTTC
CASSQGRRVYQETQYF
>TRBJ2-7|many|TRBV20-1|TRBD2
TGCAGTGCTTATCCGGGACTAGACAAGAGCTCCTACGAGCAGTACTTC
CSAYPGLDKSSYEQYF
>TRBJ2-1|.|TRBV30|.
TGTGCCTGGAGGTCCCGGGGGGCTGGGAATGAGCAGTTCTTC
CAWRSRGAGNEQFF
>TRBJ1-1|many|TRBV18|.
TGTGCCAGCAGTCCAGGGAACACTGAAGCTTTCTTT
CASSPGNTEAFF
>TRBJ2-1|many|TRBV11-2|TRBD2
TGTGCCAGCAGCTTAGGCGGGAGAGGATCCTACAATGAGCAGTTCTTC
CASSLGGRGSYNEQFF
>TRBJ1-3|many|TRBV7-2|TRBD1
TGTGCCAGCAGCTCGGACAGGGGGATCACCATATATTTT
CASSSDRGITIYF
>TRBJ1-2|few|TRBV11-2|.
TGTGCCAGCAGCTTAGGTTACGAGACAGAAGAGTATGGCTACACCTTC
CASSLGYETEEYGYTF
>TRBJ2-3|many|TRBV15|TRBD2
TGTGCCACCAGCAGACTCACGTTAGCGGGGGGGTCGGATACGCAGTATTTT
CATSRLTLAGGSDTQYF
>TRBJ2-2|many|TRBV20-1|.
TGCAGTGCTAGAGTCGCAGGGCTGGTCACCGGGGAGCTGTTTTTT
CSARVAGLVTGELFF
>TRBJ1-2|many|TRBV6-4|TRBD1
TGTGCCAGTAGGGACAGGGAATATGGCTACACCTTC
CASRDREYGYTF
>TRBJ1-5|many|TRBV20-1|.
TGCAGTGCTAGTAGGGGGGTCAATCAGCCCCAGCATTTT
CSASRGVNQPQHF
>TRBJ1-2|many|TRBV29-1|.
TGCAGCGTTGTCAGCTACTATGGCTACACCTTC
CSVVSYYGYTF
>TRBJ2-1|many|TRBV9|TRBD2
TGTGCCAGCAGCCCCAAAGCGGGGCCCACTTACAATGAGCAGTTCTTC
CASSPKAGPTYNEQFF
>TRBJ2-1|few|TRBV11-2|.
TGTGCCAGCAGCTTAGTAGGAAACAATGAGCAGTTCTTC
CASSLVGNNEQFF
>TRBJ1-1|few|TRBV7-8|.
TGTGCCAGCAGCTTAGCTGGCAGGGTGAACACTGAAGCTTTCTTT
CASSLAGRVNTEAFF
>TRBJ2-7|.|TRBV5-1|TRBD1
TGCGCCAGCCGTAATCACAGGGGTTCCTACGAGCAGTACTTC
CASRNHRGSYEQYF
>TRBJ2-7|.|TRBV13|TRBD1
TGTGCCAGCAGCCCGACAAGGACAGGCTACGAGCAGTACTTC
CASSPTRTGYEQYF
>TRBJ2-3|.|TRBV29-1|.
TGCAGCGTTGTCGGGCGAGTTAGCACAGATACGCAGTATTTT
CSVVGRVSTDTQYF
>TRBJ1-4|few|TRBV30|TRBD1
TGTGCCTCCTCTGAATACGGGACAGGGGCATCAAAACTGTTTTTT
CASSEYGTGASKLFF
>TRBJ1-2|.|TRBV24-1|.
TGTGCCACCAGTGAGGGCTACACCTTC
CATSEGYTF